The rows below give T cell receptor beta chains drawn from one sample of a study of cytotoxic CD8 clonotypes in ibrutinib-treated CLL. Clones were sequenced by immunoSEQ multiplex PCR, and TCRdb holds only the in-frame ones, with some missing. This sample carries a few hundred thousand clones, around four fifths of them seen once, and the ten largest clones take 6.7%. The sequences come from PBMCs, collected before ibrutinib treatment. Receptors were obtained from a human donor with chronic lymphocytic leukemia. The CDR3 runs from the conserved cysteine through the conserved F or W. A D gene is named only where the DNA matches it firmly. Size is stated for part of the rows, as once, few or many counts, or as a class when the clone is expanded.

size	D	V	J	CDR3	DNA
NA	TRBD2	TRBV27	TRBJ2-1	CASSFSGRAYYNEQFF	TGTGCCAGCAGTTTTAGCGGGAGGGCCTACTACAATGAGCAGTTCTTC
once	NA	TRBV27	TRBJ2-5	CASSLTPRGETQYF	TGTGCCAGCAGTTTGACCCCCAGGGGAGAGACCCAGTACTTC
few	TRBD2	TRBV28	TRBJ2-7	CASSFSGRAYEQYF	TGTGCCAGCAGTTTTAGTGGGAGGGCCTACGAGCAGTACTTC
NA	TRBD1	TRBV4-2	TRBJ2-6	CASSQEKGTGGFGANVLTF	TGTGCCAGCAGCCAAGAGAAGGGGACAGGGGGTTTCGGGGCCAACGTCCTGACTTTC
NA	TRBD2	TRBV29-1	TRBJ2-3	CSVSLAGTDTQYF	TGCAGCGTTTCATTAGCGGGAACAGATACGCAGTATTTT
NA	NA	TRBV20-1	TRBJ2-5	CSASPEETQYF	TGCAGTGCTAGCCCTGAGGAGACCCAGTACTTC
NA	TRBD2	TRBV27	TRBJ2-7	CASSLPGLAGEQYF	TGTGCCAGCAGTTTGCCGGGACTAGCAGGCGAGCAGTACTTC
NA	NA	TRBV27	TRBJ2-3	CASSLVGAGDTQYF	TGTGCCAGCAGTTTAGTGGGGGCTGGGGATACGCAGTATTTT
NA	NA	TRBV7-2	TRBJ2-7	CASSSVGNSYEQYF	TGTGCCAGCAGCTCCGTCGGGAATTCCTACGAGCAGTACTTC
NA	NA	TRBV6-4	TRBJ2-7	CASRPEDSSSYEQYF	TGTGCCAGCAGACCAGAGGACAGCTCATCCTACGAGCAGTACTTC
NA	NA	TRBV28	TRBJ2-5	CASSNRGFDETQYF	TGTGCCAGCAGCAATAGGGGGTTTGATGAGACCCAGTACTTC
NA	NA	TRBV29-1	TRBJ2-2	CSVEVGRAGELFF	TGCAGCGTTGAGGTAGGGCGCGCCGGGGAGCTGTTTTTT
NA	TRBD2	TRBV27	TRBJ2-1	CASSLSGGRAGNEQFF	TGTGCCAGCAGTTTATCGGGCGGGAGGGCCGGTAATGAGCAGTTCTTC
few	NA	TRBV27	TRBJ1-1	CASSVTGKDTEAFF	TGTGCCAGCAGTGTCACAGGGAAAGACACTGAAGCTTTCTTT
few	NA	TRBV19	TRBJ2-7	CASSRVGPYEQYF	TGTGCCAGTAGTAGGGTCGGACCCTACGAGCAGTACTTC
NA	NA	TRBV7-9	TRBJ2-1	CASSLGWHEQFF	TGTGCCAGCAGCTTGGGGTGGCATGAGCAGTTCTTC
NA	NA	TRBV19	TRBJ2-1	CASSIAAGTGMYNEQFF	TGTGCCAGTAGTATAGCCGCAGGGACCGGGATGTACAATGAGCAGTTCTTC
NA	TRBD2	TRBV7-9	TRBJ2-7	CASRAGTSYEQYF	TGTGCCAGCAGAGCCGGGACTAGCTACGAGCAGTACTTC
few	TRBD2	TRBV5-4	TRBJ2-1	CASSDLEGGPENEQFF	TGTGCCAGCAGCGACCTGGAGGGAGGGCCGGAAAATGAGCAGTTCTTC
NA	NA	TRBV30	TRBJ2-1	CAWSNLSGNEQFF	TGTGCCTGGAGTAATCTTTCTGGCAATGAGCAGTTCTTC
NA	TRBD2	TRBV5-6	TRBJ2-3	CASSLLAGDSSTDTQYF	TGTGCCAGCAGCTTGCTAGCGGGAGATTCTAGCACAGATACGCAGTATTTT
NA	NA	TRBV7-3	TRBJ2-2	CASSLSRAGELFF	TGTGCCAGCAGCTTATCTAGGGCCGGGGAGCTGTTTTTT
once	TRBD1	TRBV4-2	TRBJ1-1	CASSPRDRGSNTEAFF	TGTGCCAGCAGCCCCCGGGACAGGGGATCGAACACTGAAGCTTTCTTT
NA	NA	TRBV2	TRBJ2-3	CASRGQGSGTSREWATDTQYF	TGTGCCAGCAGGGGACAGGGTTCCGGGACTAGCAGAGAATGGGCCACAGATACGCAGTATTTT
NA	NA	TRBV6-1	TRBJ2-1	CASSEPQYNEQFF	TGTGCCAGCAGTGAACCGCAGTACAATGAGCAGTTCTTC
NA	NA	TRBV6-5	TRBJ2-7	CASSYSFLAGEQYF	TGTGCCAGCAGTTACTCGTTCCTAGCCGGCGAGCAGTACTTC
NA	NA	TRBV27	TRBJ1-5	CASTAAARSQPQHF	TGTGCCAGCACCGCAGCAGCAAGGAGTCAGCCCCAGCATTTT